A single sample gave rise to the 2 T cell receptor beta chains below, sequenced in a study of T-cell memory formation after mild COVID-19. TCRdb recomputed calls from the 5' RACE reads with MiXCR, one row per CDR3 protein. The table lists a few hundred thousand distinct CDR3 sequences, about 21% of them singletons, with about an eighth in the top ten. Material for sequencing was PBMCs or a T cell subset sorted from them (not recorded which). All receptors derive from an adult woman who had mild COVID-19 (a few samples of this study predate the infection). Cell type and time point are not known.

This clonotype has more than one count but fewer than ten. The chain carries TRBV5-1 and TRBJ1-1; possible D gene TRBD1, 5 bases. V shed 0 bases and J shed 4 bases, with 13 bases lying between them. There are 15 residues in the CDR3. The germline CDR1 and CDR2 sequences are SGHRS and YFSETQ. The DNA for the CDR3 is TGCGCCAGCAGCTTGGGTGTCGGGAGGGGCACTGAAGCTTTCTTT. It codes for CASSLGVGRGTEAFF.

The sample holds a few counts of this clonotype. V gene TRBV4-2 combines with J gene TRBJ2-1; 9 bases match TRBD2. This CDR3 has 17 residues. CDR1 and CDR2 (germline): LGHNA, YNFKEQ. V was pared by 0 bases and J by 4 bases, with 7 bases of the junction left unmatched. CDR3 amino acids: CASSQDRGTSQYNEQFF. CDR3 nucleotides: TGTGCCAGCAGCCAAGATCGCGGGACTAGCCAGTACAATGAGCAGTTCTTC.